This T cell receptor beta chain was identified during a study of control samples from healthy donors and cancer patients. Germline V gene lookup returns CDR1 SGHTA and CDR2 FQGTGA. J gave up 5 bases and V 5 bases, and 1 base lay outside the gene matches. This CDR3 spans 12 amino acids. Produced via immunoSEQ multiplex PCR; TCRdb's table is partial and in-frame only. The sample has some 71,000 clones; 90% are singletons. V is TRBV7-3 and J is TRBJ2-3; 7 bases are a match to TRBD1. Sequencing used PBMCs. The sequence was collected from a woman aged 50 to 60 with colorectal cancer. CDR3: CASSPGGDTQYF. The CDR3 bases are TGTGCCAGCAGCCCAGGGGGAGATACGCAGTATTTT.